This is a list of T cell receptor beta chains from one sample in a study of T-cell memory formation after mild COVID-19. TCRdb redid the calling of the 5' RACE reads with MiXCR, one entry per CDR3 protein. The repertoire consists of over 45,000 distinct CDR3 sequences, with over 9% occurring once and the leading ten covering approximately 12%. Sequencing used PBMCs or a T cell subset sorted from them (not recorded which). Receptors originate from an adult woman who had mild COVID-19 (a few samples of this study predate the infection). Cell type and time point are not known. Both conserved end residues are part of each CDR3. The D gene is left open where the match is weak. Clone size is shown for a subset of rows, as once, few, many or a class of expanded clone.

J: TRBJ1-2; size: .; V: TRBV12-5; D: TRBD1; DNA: TGTGCTAGTGGTTTGGTACTCGGACAGGGGGCAAACTATGGCTACACCTTC; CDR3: CASGLVLGQGANYGYTF
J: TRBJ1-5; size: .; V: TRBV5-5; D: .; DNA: TGTGCCAGCAGCTTGCCCGGGGGGCTCCAGCATTTT; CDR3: CASSLPGGLQHF
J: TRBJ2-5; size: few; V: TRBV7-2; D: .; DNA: TGTGCCAGCAGCCCAAGGACAACCGCCGGGACCCAGTACTTC; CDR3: CASSPRTTAGTQYF
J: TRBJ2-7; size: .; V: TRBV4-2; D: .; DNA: TGTGCCAGCAGCCAAGACCACCCTGACTCCTACGAGCAGTACTTC; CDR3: CASSQDHPDSYEQYF
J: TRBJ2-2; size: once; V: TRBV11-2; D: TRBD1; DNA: TGTGCCAGCAGCTTAGTCAGGGGGCGGACCGGGGAGCTGTTTTTT; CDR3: CASSLVRGRTGELFF
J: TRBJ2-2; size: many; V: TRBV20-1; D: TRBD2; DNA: TGCAGTGCTGGGACTAGCGGGAGGACGAACACCGGGGAGCTGTTTTTT; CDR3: CSAGTSGRTNTGELFF
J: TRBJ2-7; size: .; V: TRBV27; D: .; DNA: TGTGCCAGCAGTCCCGCGGGACTTTCCTACGAGCAGTACTTC; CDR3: CASSPAGLSYEQYF
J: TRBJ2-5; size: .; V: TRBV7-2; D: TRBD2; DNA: TGTGCCAGCAGCTTAGGACTAGCGGCAATCGGAGAGACCCAGTACTTC; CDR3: CASSLGLAAIGETQYF
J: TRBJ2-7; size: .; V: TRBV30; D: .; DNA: TGTGCCTGGAGTGTGGGGACGTGGACCTACGAGCAGTACTTC; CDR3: CAWSVGTWTYEQYF
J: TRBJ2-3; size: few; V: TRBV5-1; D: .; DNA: TGCGCCAGCAGCGGAGAAAGGCAGTATTTT; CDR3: CASSGERQYF
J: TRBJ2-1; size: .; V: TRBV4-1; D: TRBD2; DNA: TGCGCCAGCAGGGGAACTAGCGGGGGCCTCTACAATGAGCAGTTCTTC; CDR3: CASRGTSGGLYNEQFF
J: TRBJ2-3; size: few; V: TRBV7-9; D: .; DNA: TGTGCCAGCAGCCCGGGGTCCTTTTATAGCACAGATACGCAGTATTTT; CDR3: CASSPGSFYSTDTQYF
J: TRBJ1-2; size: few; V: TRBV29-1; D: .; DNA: TGCAGCGTGCACGGGACACTCTATGGCTACACCTTC; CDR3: CSVHGTLYGYTF
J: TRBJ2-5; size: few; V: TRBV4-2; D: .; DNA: TGTGCCAGCAGCCAAGATTTGATGGGGCGCGGAGAGACCCAGTACTTC; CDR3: CASSQDLMGRGETQYF
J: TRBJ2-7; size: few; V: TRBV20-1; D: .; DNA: TGCAGTGCTAGGAAAATCAGGGACGGTCTACTAAAGGAGCAGTACTTC; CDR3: CSARKIRDGLLKEQYF
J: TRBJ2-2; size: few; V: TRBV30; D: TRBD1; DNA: TGTGCCTGGAGTGGGGCCCCACACCAGGGGGCTGACACCGGGGAGCTGTTTTTT; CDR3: CAWSGAPHQGADTGELFF
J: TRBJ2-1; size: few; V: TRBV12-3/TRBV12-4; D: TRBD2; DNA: TGTGCCAGCAGTTTTAGCGGGGGGGAGCAGTTCTTC; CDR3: CASSFSGGEQFF
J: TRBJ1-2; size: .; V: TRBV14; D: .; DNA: TGTGCCAGCAGCCCCGGGGTTAGGGGCGGCTACACCTTC; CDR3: CASSPGVRGGYTF
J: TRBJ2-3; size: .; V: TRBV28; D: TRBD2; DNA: TGTGCCAGCAGCCCTCCTGCGGGCGGGGGATCCACAGATACGCAGTATTTT; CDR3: CASSPPAGGGSTDTQYF
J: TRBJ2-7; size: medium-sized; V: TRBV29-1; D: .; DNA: TGCAGCGTTGGAGGGGCGGGAAACGAGCAGTACTTC; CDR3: CSVGGAGNEQYF
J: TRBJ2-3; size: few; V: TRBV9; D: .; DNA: TGTGCCAGCAGCGTGAATGCACAGCTGAGCACAGATACGCAGTATTTT; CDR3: CASSVNAQLSTDTQYF
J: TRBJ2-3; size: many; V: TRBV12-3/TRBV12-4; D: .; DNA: TGTGCCAGCAGTGAGGGAAGCACAGATACGCAGTATTTT; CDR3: CASSEGSTDTQYF
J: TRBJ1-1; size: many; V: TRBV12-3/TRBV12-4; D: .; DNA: TGTGCCAGCAGCGGGGGGGCAGCGAACACTGAAGCTTTCTTT; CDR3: CASSGGAANTEAFF
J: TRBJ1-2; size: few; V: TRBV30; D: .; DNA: TGTGCCTGGAGCCAGGGTCGGTATGGCTACACCTTC; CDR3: CAWSQGRYGYTF
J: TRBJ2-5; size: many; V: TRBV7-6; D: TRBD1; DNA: TGTGCCAGCAGCTCTGGACAGGAGGCATTTGAGACCCAGTACTTC; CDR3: CASSSGQEAFETQYF
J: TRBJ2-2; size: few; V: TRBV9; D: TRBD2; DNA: TGTGCCAGCGGGAGTAGCGGGGACACCGGGGAGCTGTTTTTT; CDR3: CASGSSGDTGELFF
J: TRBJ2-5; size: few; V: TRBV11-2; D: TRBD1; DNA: TGTGCCAGCAGCCGCCAAGGACAGGGAGGAGAGACCCAGTACTTC; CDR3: CASSRQGQGGETQYF
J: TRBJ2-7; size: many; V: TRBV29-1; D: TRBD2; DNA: TGCAGCGTTGACGATCGGGGGGACGAGCAGTACTTC; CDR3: CSVDDRGDEQYF
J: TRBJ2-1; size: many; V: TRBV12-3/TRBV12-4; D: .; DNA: TGTGCCAGCAGAGGGGGAGGGAATGAGCAGTTCTTC; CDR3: CASRGGGNEQFF
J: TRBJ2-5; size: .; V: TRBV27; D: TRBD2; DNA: TGTGCCAGCAGTCCCCCGGGGCTAGCGGGCTTTTCGGCCCAGTACTTC; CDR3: CASSPPGLAGFSAQYF
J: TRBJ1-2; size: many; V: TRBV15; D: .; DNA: TGTGCCACCAGCTCGACCCCGCGGCTAGGCTACACCTTC; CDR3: CATSSTPRLGYTF
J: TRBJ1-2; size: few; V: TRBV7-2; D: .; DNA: TGTGCCAGCAGCTTTGGGGTGTTCGACTATGGCTACACCTTC; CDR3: CASSFGVFDYGYTF
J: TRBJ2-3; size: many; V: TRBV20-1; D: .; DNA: TGCAGTGCTAGAGAGCGGGGGCGCGGGACAGATACGCAGTATTTT; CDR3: CSARERGRGTDTQYF
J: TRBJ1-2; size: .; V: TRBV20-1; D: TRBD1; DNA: TGCAGTGCCAGGAGACAGGGAGGCTATGGCTACACCTTC; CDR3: CSARRQGGYGYTF
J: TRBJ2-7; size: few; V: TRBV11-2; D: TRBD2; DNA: TGTGCCAGCAGCCAACTAGCGGGGCCCTCCTACGAGCAGTACTTC; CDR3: CASSQLAGPSYEQYF
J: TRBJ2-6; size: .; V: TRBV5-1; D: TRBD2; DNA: TGCGCCAGCGCCTCTAATCCCGGGGGGTTCTCTGGGGCCAACGTCCTGACTTTC; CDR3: CASASNPGGFSGANVLTF
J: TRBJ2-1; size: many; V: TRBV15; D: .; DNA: TGTGCCACCAGCAGAGATCGTCCGGGAGCTCACAATGAGCAGTTCTTC; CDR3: CATSRDRPGAHNEQFF
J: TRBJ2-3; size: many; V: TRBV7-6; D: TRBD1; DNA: TGTGCCAGCAGCCTCGGTGGTGCAGGGGGTTTTTGGACAGATACGCAGTATTTT; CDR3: CASSLGGAGGFWTDTQYF
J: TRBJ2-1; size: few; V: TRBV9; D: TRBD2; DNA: TGTGCCAGCAGCATTGGACTAGCGGGGGTCCTATCCTACAATGAGCAGTTCTTC; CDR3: CASSIGLAGVLSYNEQFF
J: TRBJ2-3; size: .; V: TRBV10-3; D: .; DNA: TGTGCCATTGCGCAGCGAGATAGCACAGATACGCAGTATTTT; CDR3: CAIAQRDSTDTQYF
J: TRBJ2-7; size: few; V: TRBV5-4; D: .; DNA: TGTGCCAGCAGCTTGGACAGTTGGCGCGAGCAGTACTTC; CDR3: CASSLDSWREQYF
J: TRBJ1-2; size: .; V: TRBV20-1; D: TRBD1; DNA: TGCAGTGCCCGGGACAGGGTTATGCGTGGCTACACCTTC; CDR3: CSARDRVMRGYTF
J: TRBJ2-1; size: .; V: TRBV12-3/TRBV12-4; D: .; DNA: TGTGCCAGCAGTTCAGACCATGGCGGCGATGAGCAGTTCTTC; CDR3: CASSSDHGGDEQFF
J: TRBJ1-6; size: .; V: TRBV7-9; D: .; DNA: TGTGCCAGCACCCTACAGACTAATTCACCCCTCCACTTT; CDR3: CASTLQTNSPLHF
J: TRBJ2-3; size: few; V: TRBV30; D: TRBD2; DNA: TGTGCCTGGAAACGGGACTACACAGATACGCAGTATTTT; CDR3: CAWKRDYTDTQYF
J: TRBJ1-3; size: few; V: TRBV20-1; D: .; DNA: TGCAGTGCTAGAGATGACCGGACAGGAAACACCATATATTTT; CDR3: CSARDDRTGNTIYF
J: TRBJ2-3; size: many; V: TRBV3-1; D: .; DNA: TGTGCCAGCAGCCAAGAATATGGTAGCGACCCGGCTCGTACGCAGTATTTT; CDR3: CASSQEYGSDPARTQYF
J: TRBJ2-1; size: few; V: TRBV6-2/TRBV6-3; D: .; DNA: TGTGCCAGCAGTGGGTCCTCGTGGTCTCAGTTCTTC; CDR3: CASSGSSWSQFF
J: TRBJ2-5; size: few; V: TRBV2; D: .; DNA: TGTGCCAGCAGGGGGAGAGGAGACCAGTACTTC; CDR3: CASRGRGDQYF
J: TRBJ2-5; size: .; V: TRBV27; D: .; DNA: TGTGCCAGCAGTTTCAATTTCGGCAGGGGGGCTCGGGAGACCCAGTACTTC; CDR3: CASSFNFGRGARETQYF
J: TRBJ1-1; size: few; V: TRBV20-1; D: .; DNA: TGCAGTGCTAGGCAAGGGCCCGTGACTGAAGCTTTCTTT; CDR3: CSARQGPVTEAFF
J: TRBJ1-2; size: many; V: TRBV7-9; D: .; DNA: TGTGCCAGCAGCTCCATAACATGGGGGGTAATTGGTGGCTACACCTTC; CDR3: CASSSITWGVIGGYTF